Presented here are 13 T cell receptor beta chains from one specimen sequenced in a study of cytomegalovirus exposure and HLA in healthy donors. It was with 60 Vbeta and 13 Jbeta primers that the PCR ran. Clones were read by immunoSEQ multiplex PCR, and TCRdb kept only the in-frame ones, dropping some. Found here are 200,000 to 250,000 clones, over 70% of them singletons; the top ten hold 2.5% to 3.5%. The sequencing input was PBMCs. The origin of the receptors is a woman aged 55-70 years in good health and CMV-seropositive.

The CDR3 loop reads CASSPGGRGEWPDQPQHF. CDR3 nucleotides: TGTGCCAGCTCACCAGGCGGTCGCGGCGAATGGCCAGATCAGCCCCAGCATTTT. The gene calls are TRBV18 and TRBJ1-5; D not resolved. The V end was cut by 2 bases, the J end by 5 bases, with 22 bases between. In germline, CDR1 is KGHSH, CDR2 LQKENI. The CDR3 spans 18 residues.

This clone was found once. The chain carries TRBV7-9 and TRBJ2-3, with 11 bases fitting TRBD2. Germline loops: CDR1 SEHNR, CDR2 FQNEAQ (reference sequence). This CDR3 contains 18 residues. J was trimmed by 0 bases and V by 5 bases; bases with no gene match: 10. The CDR3: CASSITSGGPTSTDTQYF. CDR3 nucleotides: TGTGCCAGCAGCATAACTAGCGGGGGACCGACTAGCACAGATACGCAGTATTTT.

This clone was observed a few times. V and J are TRBV2 and TRBJ2-3; 10 bases are shared with TRBD1. Germline V gene data show CDR1 as SNHLY and CDR2 as FYNNEI. The CDR3 is made up of 14 amino acids. V dropped 4 bases and J dropped 4; count of bases not matched to a gene: 2. CDR3 sequence (DNA): TGTGCCAGCAGTGGACAGGGGGCATCAGATACGCAGTATTTT. This sequence encodes CASSGQGASDTQYF.

The V call is TRBV2, the J call TRBJ1-1; 7 bases map to TRBD1. Germline assignment: CDR1 SNHLY and CDR2 FYNNEI. V trimming: 0 bases; J trimming: 6 bases; junction bases outside the gene matches: 4. The CDR3 is made up of 14 amino acids. The CDR3 spells CASSEAGGRPEAFF. CDR3 nucleotides: TGTGCCAGCAGTGAAGCAGGGGGCCGTCCTGAAGCTTTCTTT.

This rearrangement joins TRBV15 to TRBJ2-4, with TRBD1 identical over 8 bases. This CDR3 contains 20 residues. V lost 0 bases to trimming and J lost 0 bases; unmatched junction nucleotides: 13. The germline V gene encodes CDR1 LNHNV and CDR2 YYDKDF (reference sequence). The CDR3 DNA is TGTGCCACCAGCAGAGAAATAGGACAGGGAATTACTCTAGCCAAAAACATTCAGTACTTC. Protein sequence: CATSREIGQGITLAKNIQYF.

The chain carries TRBV6-5 and TRBJ2-7; D is ambiguous. The CDR3 consists of 13 residues. Trimming took 0 bases from V and 2 from J, leaving 5 bases between them. Germline lookup yields CDR1 MNHEY and CDR2 SVGAGI. The CDR3 loop reads CASSYSNTYEQYF. For the CDR3, the DNA is TGTGCCAGCAGTTACTCGAACACCTACGAGCAGTACTTC.

This clone was detected once. The V gene is TRBV5-1, the J gene TRBJ2-3; 7 positions agree with TRBD2. V lost 4 bases, J lost 1 base, and 6 bases stayed unmatched. Germline CDR1 and CDR2: SGHRS and YFSETQ. The CDR3 has 15 amino acids. The CDR3 DNA reads TGCGCCAGCAGCGTTACGGGAGGACGCACAGATACGCAGTATTTT. It specifies CASSVTGGRTDTQYF.

The J gene is TRBJ2-7, the V gene TRBV9; D is possibly TRBD1 (6 bases). CDR1 and CDR2 (germline): SGDLS, YYNGEE. With 3 bases removed from V and 3 bases from J, the gap between germline ends came to 22 bases. The CDR3 has 17 residues. The CDR3 reads CASSDPRVGSGDYEQYF. DNA for the CDR3: TGTGCCAGCAGCGACCCTCGCGTAGGTTCAGGGGACTACGAGCAGTACTTC.

V is TRBV30 and J is TRBJ1-3; 11 bases line up with TRBD1. The CDR3 loop spans 17 amino acids. The J segment lost 3 bases and the V segment lost 3 bases, leaving 10 bases of the junction unmatched. The germline V gene has CDR1 GTSNPN and CDR2 SVGIG (reference sequence). The CDR3 protein is CAWSAGTGGLGGNTIYF. The DNA of the CDR3 is TGTGCCTGGAGCGCCGGGACAGGGGGATTAGGTGGAAACACCATATATTTT.

In its sample, this clone was seen once. This sequence joins TRBV7-3 and TRBJ1-5; D may be TRBD1 (5 bases). Germline-derived CDR1 and CDR2 are SGHTA and FQGTGA. The V end lost 1 base, the J end lost 5 bases, and 9 bases lay between the germline ends. This CDR3 has 14 amino acids. The CDR3 nucleotides are TGTGCCAGCAGCTTAAAGCCGGGGGATCAGCCCCAGCATTTT. It translates to CASSLKPGDQPQHF.

The V call is TRBV4-2, the J call TRBJ2-1; unclear D gene. This CDR3 is built from 13 residues. Germline CDR1 LGHNA, CDR2 YNFKEQ. Trimming removed 3 bases at V and 4 bases at J, with 7 bases between. CDR3 sequence reads: CASSQLIYNEQFF. The CDR3 nucleotides are TGTGCCAGCAGCCAGCTAATTTACAATGAGCAGTTCTTC.

This rearrangement joins TRBV30 to TRBJ1-5; the D gene is possibly TRBD1 (5 bases). With 4 bases removed from V and 6 bases from J, the gap between germline ends came to 13 bases. This CDR3 comprises 13 residues. From germline, CDR1 is GTSNPN and CDR2 SVGIG (reference sequence). CDR3 nucleotide sequence: TGTGCCTGGACCACCGGGGGGGGTCAGCCCCAGCATTTT. Residues: CAWTTGGGQPQHF.

The genes are TRBV5-1 and TRBJ2-3; 9 bases fit TRBD2. V lost 2 bases, J lost 0 bases, and 4 bases stayed unmatched. Germline-derived CDR1 and CDR2 are SGHRS and YFSETQ. The CDR3 length is 16 residues. Here the CDR3 reads CASSFALAGSTDTQYF. CDR3 DNA sequence: TGCGCCAGCAGCTTCGCCCTAGCGGGGAGCACAGATACGCAGTATTTT.